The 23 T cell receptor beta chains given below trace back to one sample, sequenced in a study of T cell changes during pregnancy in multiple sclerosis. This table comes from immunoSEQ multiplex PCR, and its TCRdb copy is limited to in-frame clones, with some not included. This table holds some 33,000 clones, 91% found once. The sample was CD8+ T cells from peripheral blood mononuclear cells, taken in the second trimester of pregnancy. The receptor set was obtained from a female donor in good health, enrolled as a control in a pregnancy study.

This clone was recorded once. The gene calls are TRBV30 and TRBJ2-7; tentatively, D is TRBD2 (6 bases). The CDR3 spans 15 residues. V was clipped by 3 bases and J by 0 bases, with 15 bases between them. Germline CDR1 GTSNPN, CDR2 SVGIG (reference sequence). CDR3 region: CAWSSGTGSSYEQYF. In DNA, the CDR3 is TGTGCCTGGAGCTCCGGGACTGGGAGCTCCTACGAGCAGTACTTC.

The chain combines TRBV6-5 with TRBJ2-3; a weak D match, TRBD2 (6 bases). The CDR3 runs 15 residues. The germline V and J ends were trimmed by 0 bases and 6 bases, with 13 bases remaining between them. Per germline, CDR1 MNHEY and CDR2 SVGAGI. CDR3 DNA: TGTGCCAGCAGTTACTCGACGGTAGGAGGGGATACGCAGTATTTT. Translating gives CASSYSTVGGDTQYF.

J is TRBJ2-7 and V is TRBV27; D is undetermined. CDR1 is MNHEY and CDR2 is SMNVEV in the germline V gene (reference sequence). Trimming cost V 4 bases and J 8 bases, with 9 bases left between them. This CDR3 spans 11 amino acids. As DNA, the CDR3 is TGTGCCAGCAGTTCCGGTCCACAGCAGTACTTC. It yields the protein CASSSGPQQYF.

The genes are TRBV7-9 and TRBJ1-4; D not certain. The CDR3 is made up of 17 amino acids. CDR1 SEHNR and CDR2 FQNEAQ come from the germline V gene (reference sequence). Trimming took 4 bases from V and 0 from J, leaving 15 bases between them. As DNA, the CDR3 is TGTGCCAGCAGCTCCCCCCGGAGAGCTGCAACTAATGAAAAACTGTTTTTT. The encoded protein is CASSSPRRAATNEKLFF.

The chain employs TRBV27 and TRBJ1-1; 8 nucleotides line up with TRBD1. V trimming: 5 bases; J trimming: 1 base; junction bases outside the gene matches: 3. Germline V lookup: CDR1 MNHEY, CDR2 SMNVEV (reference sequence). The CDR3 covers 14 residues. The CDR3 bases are TGTGCCAGCAGTGACAGGGGTGAGAACACTGAAGCTTTCTTT. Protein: CASSDRGENTEAFF.

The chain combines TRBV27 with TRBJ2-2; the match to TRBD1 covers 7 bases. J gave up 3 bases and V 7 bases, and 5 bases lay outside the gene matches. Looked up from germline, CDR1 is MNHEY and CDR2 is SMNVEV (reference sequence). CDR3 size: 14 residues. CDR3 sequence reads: CASTDRAYTGELFF. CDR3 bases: TGTGCCAGCACCGACAGGGCCTACACCGGGGAGCTGTTTTTT.

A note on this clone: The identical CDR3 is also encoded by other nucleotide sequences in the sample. CDR3 nucleotides: TGTGCCAGCAGCCCGGGAAGCAATCAGCCCCAGCATTTT. Encoded protein: CASSPGSNQPQHF. The rearrangement links TRBV9 to TRBJ1-5; unclear D gene. Deletions cut 4 bases from V and 1 base from J, with 6 bases between. The germline CDR1 and CDR2 sequences are SGDLS and YYNGEE. The CDR3 covers 13 residues.

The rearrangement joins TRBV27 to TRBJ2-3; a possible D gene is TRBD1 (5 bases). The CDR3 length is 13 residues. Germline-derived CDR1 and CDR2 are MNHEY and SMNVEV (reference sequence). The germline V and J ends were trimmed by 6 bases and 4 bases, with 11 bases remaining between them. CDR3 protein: CASRTGLADTQYF. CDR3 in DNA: TGTGCCAGCAGAACAGGCTTAGCAGATACGCAGTATTTT.

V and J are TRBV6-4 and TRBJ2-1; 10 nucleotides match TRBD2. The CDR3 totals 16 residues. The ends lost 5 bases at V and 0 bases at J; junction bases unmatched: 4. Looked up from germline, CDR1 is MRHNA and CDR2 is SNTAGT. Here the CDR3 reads CASSQLAGSSYNEQFF. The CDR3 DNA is TGTGCCAGCAGTCAACTAGCGGGGAGCTCCTACAATGAGCAGTTCTTC.

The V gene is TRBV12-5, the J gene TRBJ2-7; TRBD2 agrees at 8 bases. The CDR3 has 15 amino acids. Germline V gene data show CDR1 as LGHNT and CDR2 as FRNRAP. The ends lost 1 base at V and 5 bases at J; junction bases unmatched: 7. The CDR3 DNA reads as TGTGCTAGTGGTTTGGAAGCGGGGGTGGGAGACGAGCAGTACTTC. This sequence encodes CASGLEAGVGDEQYF. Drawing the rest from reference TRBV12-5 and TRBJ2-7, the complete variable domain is DARVTQTPRHKVTEMGQEVTMRCQPILGHNTVFWYRQTMMQGLELLAYFRNRAPLDDSGMPKDRFSAEMPDATLATLKIQPSEPRDSAVYFCASGLEAGVGDEQYFGPGTRLTVT.

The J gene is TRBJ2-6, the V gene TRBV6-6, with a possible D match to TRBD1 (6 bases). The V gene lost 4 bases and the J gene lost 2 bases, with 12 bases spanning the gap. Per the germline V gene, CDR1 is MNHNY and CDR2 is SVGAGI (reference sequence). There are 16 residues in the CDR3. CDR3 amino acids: CASSLIDRTGANVLTF. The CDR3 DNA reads TGTGCCAGCAGTTTGATAGACAGGACTGGGGCCAACGTCCTGACTTTC.

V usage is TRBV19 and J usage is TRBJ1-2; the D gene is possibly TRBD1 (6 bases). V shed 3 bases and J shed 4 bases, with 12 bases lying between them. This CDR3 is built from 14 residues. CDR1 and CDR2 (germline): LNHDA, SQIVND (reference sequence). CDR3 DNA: TGTGCCAGTAGTATTCAGGGGTCCGTCTATGGCTACACCTTC. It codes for CASSIQGSVYGYTF.

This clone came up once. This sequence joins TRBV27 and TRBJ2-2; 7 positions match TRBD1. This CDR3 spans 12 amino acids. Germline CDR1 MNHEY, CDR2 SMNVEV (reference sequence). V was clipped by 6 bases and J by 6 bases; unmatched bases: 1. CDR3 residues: CASRGTAGELFF. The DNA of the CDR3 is TGTGCCAGCAGGGGGACAGCCGGGGAGCTGTTTTTT.

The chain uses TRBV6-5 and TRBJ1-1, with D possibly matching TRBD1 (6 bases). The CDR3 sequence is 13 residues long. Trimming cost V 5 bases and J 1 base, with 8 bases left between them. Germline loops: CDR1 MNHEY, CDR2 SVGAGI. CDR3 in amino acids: CASSVDRNTEAFF. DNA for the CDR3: TGTGCCAGCAGTGTGGACAGGAACACTGAAGCTTTCTTT.

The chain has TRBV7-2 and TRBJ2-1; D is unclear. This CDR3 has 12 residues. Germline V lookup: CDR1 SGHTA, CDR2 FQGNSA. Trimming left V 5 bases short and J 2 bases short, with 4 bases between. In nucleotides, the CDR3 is TGTGCCAGCAGCCTAACCTACAATGAGCAGTTCTTC. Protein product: CASSLTYNEQFF.

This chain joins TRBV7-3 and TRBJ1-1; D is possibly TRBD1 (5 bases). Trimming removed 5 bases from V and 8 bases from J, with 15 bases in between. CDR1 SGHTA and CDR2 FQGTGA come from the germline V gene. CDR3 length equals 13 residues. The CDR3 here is CASSPPGSLEAFF. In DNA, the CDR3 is TGTGCCAGCAGCCCGCCAGGGTCACTAGAAGCTTTCTTT.

The CDR3 reads CASSEFGTGDNEQFF. The CDR3 coding sequence is TGTGCCAGCAGTGAATTCGGAACGGGGGACAATGAGCAGTTCTTC. This rearrangement joins TRBV25-1 to TRBJ2-1, with D possibly TRBD2 on 6 matching bases. The CDR3 contains 15 residues. Germline V gives CDR1 MGHDK, CDR2 SYGVNS. Trimming took 1 base from V and 5 from J, leaving 12 bases between them.

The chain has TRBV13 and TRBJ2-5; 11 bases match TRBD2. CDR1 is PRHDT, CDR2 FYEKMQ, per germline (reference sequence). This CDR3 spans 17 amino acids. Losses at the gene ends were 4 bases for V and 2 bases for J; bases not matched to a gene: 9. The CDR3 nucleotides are TGTGCCAGCAGCTCGGAAGCACTAGCGGGGGCACAAGAGACCCAGTACTTC. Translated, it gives CASSSEALAGAQETQYF.

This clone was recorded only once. The CDR3 reads CASSEAGGTGELFF. The CDR3 DNA sequence: TGCGCCAGCAGCGAAGCGGGGGGGACCGGGGAGCTGTTTTTT. V usage is TRBV4-1 and J usage is TRBJ2-2; 10 bases agree with TRBD2. Germline CDR1 reads MGHRA; CDR2 reads YSYEKL. This CDR3 spans 14 amino acids. V lost 5 bases to trimming and J lost 5 bases; unmatched junction nucleotides: 2.

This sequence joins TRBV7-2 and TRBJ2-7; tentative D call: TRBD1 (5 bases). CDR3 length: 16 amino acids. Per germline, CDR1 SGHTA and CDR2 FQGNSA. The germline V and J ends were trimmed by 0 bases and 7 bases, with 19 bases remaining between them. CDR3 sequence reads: CASSLAPGRDPGEQYF. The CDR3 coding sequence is TGTGCCAGCAGCTTAGCCCCGGGCAGGGATCCGGGTGAGCAGTACTTC.

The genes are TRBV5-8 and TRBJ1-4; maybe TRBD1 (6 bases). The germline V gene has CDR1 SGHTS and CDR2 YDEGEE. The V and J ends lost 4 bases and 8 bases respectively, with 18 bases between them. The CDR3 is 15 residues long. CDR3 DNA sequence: TGTGCCAGCAGCCGGGGGGCCGGGCGGCAAGAAAAACTGTTTTTT. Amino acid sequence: CASSRGAGRQEKLFF.

CDR3 loop: CASGLPGTEAFF. CDR3 nucleotides: TGTGCTAGTGGTCTCCCAGGCACTGAAGCTTTCTTT. The chain combines TRBV12-5 with TRBJ1-1; D is unclear. The CDR3 consists of 12 residues. Trimming stripped 5 bases from V and 4 bases from J, with 8 bases between. Per the germline V gene, CDR1 is LGHNT and CDR2 is FRNRAP.

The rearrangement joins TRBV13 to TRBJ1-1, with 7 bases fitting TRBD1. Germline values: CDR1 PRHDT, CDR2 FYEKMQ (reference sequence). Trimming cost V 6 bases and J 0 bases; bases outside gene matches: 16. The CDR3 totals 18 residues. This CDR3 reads CASRNVEGGAHMNTEAFF. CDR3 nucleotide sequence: TGTGCCAGCAGGAATGTCGAAGGGGGCGCCCATATGAACACTGAAGCTTTCTTT.